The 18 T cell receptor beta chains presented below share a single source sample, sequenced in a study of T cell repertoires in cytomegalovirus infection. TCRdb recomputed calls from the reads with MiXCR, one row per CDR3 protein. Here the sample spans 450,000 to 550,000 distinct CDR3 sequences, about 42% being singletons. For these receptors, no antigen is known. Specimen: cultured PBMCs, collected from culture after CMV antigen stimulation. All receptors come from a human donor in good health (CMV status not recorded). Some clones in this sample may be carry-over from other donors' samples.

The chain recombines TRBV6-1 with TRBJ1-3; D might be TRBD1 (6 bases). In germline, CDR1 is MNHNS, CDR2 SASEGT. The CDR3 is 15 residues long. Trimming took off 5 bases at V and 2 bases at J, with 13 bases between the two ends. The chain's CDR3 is CASSFTGTPGNTIYF. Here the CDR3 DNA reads TGTGCCAGCAGTTTCACCGGGACACCTGGAAACACCATATATTTT.

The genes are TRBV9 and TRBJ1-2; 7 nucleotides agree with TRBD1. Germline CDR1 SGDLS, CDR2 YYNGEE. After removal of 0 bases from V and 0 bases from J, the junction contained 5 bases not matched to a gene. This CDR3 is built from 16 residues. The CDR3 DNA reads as TGTGCCAGCAGCGTAGCGGGACAGACTTCTAACTATGGCTACACCTTC. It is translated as CASSVAGQTSNYGYTF.

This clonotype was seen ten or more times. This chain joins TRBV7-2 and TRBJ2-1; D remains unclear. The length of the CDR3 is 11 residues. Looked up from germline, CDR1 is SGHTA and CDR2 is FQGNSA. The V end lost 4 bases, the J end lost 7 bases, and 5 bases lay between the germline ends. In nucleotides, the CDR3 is TGTGCCAGCAGCTCAAGGAATGAGCAGTTCTTC. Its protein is CASSSRNEQFF.

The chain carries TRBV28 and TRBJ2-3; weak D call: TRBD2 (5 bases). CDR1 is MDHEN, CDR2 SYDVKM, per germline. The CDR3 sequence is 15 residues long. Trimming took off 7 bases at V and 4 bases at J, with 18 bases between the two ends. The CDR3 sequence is CASTLTTLGADTQYF. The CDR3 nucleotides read TGTGCCAGCACTCTTACAACGCTGGGAGCAGATACGCAGTATTTT.

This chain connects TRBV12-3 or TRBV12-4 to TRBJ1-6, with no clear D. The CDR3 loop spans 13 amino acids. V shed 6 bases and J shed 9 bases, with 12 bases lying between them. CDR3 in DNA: TGTGCCAGCAGCCTCAGGCCGGGTTCACCCCTCCACTTT. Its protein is CASSLRPGSPLHF.

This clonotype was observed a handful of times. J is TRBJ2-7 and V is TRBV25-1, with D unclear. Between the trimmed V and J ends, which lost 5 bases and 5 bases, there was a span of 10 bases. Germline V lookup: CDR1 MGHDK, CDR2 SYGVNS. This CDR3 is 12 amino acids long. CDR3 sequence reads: CASSPLGHEQYF. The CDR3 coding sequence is TGTGCCAGCAGTCCCCTCGGCCACGAGCAGTACTTC.

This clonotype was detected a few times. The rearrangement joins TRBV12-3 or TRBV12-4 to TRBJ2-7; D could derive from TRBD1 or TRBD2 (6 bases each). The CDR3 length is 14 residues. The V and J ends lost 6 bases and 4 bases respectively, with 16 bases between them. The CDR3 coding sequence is TGTGCCAGCAGCTACGGGGGCGCGGGATACGAGCAGTACTTC. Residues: CASSYGGAGYEQYF.

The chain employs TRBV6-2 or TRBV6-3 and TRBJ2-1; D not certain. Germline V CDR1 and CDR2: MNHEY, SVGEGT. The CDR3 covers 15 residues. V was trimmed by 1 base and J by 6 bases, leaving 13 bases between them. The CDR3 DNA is TGTGCCAGCAGTTACTTCCTAGGGCATATCAATGAGCAGTTCTTC. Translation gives CASSYFLGHINEQFF.

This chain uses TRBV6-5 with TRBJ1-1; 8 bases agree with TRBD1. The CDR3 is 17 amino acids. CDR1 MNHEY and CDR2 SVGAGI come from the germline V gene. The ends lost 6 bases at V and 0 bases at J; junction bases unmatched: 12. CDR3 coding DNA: TGTGCCAGCAGGGTAACGACAGGGGATTTCCTGAACACTGAAGCTTTCTTT. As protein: CASRVTTGDFLNTEAFF.

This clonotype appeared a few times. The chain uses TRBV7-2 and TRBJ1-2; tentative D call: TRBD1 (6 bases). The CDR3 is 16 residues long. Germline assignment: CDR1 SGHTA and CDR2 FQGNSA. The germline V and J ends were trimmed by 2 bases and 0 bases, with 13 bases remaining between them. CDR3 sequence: CASSLSTGSANYGYTF. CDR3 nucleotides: TGTGCCAGCAGCTTATCGACAGGATCAGCTAACTATGGCTACACCTTC.

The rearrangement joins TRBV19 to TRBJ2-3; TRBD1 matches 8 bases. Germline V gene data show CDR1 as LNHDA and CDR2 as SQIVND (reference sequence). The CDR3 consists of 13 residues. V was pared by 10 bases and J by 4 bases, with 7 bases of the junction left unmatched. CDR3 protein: CATGTGGPDTQYF. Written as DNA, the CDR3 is TGTGCCACCGGGACAGGAGGACCAGATACGCAGTATTTT.

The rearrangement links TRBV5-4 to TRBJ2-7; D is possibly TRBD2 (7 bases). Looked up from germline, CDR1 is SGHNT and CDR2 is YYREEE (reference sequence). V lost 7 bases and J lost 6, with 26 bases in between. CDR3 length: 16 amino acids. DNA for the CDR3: TGTGCCAGCGGGGGGGCTCGGGACTCCCGGTTTAGCGAGCAGTACTTC. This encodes CASGGARDSRFSEQYF.

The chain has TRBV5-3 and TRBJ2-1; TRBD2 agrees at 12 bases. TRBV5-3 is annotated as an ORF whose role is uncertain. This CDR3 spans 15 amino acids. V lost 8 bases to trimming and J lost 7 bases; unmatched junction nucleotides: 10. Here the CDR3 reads CASRQLAGGRNEQFF. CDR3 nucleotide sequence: TGTGCCAGCAGACAACTAGCGGGGGGCCGTAATGAGCAGTTCTTC.

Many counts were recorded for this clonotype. In DNA, the CDR3 is TGTGCCAGCAGCTCCGGCGGGAGGGGCTACCAAGAGACCCAGTACTTC. Its translation is CASSSGGRGYQETQYF. The V gene is TRBV7-2, the J gene TRBJ2-5; TRBD2 matches at 9 bases. The germline V gene encodes CDR1 SGHTA and CDR2 FQGNSA. The ends lost 4 bases at V and 0 bases at J; junction bases unmatched: 6. CDR3 length: 16 amino acids.

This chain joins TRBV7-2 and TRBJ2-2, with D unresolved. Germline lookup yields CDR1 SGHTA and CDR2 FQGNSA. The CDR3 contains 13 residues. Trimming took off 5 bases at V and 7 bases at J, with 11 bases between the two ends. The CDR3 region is CASSQETDGELFF. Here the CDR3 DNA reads TGTGCCAGCAGCCAGGAGACTGACGGGGAGCTGTTTTTT.

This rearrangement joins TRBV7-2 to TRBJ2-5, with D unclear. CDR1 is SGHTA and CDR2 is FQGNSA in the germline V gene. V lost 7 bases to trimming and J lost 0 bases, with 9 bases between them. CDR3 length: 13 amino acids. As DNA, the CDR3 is TGTGCCAGCACCTCCACGTACCAAGAGACCCAGTACTTC. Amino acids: CASTSTYQETQYF.

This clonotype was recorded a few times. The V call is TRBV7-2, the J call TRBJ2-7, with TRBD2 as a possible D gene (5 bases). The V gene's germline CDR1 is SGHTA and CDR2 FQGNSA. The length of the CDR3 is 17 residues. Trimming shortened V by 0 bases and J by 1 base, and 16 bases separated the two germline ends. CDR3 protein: CASSLALRLAGSYEQYF. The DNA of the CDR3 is TGTGCCAGCAGCTTAGCACTCCGGCTAGCAGGTTCCTACGAGCAGTACTTC.

The CDR3: CAITDTGDNEQFF. In DNA, the CDR3 is TGTGCCATCACTGACACCGGGGACAATGAGCAGTTCTTC. This chain uses TRBV10-3 with TRBJ2-1; maybe TRBD2 (5 bases). The V gene lost 7 bases and the J gene lost 5 bases, with 12 bases spanning the gap. The CDR3 is made up of 13 amino acids. Per germline, CDR1 ENHRY and CDR2 SYGVKD.